Below, 22 T cell receptor beta chains from the same sample are listed, as sequenced in a study of tumor-infiltrating lymphocytes in primary liver carcinoma. Co-extracting RNA and DNA was done with roughly 18-32 mg of unsorted bulk tissue as input. From about 0.45 ug total RNA, TCR beta cDNA was generated with a primer in the constant region. A slightly modified ARM-PCR protocol with three nested multiplex PCR rounds produced these TCR beta libraries. Each of the first two PCR rounds ran approximately 10 cycles with TRBV1-TRBV30 forward and C-beta reverse primers. TCRdb re-derived calls from the multiplex PCR reads in MiXCR, one entry per CDR3 protein. The sample comprises about 130,000 distinct CDR3 sequences, around 60% of which are singletons, and 7% to 10% rests with the top ten. Material: liver tumor tissue from sampling region 3. Indicated subset: tumor region T3, left-lateral pole. The receptors originated from a woman aged 55 to 70 with primary liver carcinoma and hepatitis B virus infection.

The V call is TRBV28, the J call TRBJ1-1; D is unresolved. The CDR3 loop spans 14 amino acids. The ends were cut back, 4 bases at V and 3 bases at J, with 12 bases in the middle. The germline CDR1 and CDR2 sequences are MDHEN and SYDVKM. The DNA of the CDR3 is TGTGCCAGCAGTTCCCGGGGATTGGACACTGAAGCTTTCTTT. It is translated as CASSSRGLDTEAFF.

This clonotype was counted at least ten times. This chain connects TRBV4-1 to TRBJ2-6; no clear D. Germline V gene sequence: CDR1 MGHRA, CDR2 YSYEKL. This CDR3 spans 19 amino acids. Trimming shortened V by 2 bases and J by 1 base, and 18 bases separated the two germline ends. The chain's CDR3 is CASSQLLTAPTSGANVLTF. CDR3 in DNA: TGCGCCAGCAGCCAACTACTCACGGCTCCAACATCTGGGGCCAACGTCCTGACTTTC.

As regards this clonotype: Given a much more abundant clone one base away, this may be a read error. This sequence joins TRBV5-4 and TRBJ1-4; a possible D gene is TRBD1 (6 bases). Germline assignment: CDR1 SGHNT and CDR2 YYREEE (reference sequence). This CDR3 comprises 16 residues. V was clipped by 3 bases and J by 4 bases, with 16 bases between them. CDR3 DNA sequence: TGTGCCAGCAGCTCCGGACAGCCTGCAATTAATGAAAAACTGTTTTTT. It encodes CASSSGQPAINEKLFF. Full variable domain (remainder filled in from reference TRBV5-4 and TRBJ1-4): ETGVTQSPTHLIKTRGQQVTLRCSSQSGHNTVSWYQQALGQGPQFIFQYYREEENGRGNFPPRFSGLQFPNYSSELNVNALELDDSALYLCASSSGQPAINEKLFFGSGTQLSVL.

As to this clonotype: A read error may produce the germline difference seen at one junction end. The chain uses TRBV6-1 and TRBJ2-1; TRBD1 or TRBD2 may be the D gene (5 bases each). The germline CDR1 and CDR2 sequences are MNHNS and SASEGT. The length of the CDR3 is 17 residues. DNA of the CDR3: TGTGCCGGCAGTGGAACCCTTCTTGGGACCTCCTACAATGAGCAGTTCTTC. The encoded protein is CAGSGTLLGTSYNEQFF.

The chain combines TRBV6-6 with TRBJ1-1; possible D gene TRBD1, 5 bases. Trimming cost V 11 bases and J 4 bases, with 17 bases left between them. The CDR3 has 13 residues. The germline V gene has CDR1 MNHNY and CDR2 SVGAGI (reference sequence). DNA of the CDR3: TGTGCCGGCACCGGGACGGTGATCACTGAAGCTTTCTTT. Protein product: CAGTGTVITEAFF.

The chain carries TRBV7-8 and TRBJ2-1; tentative D call: TRBD2 (5 bases). V was trimmed by 4 bases and J by 12 bases, leaving 22 bases between them. In germline, CDR1 is SGHVS, CDR2 FQNEAQ. CDR3 size: 15 residues. The CDR3 loop reads CASSSVFGVWDGQFF. CDR3 bases: TGTGCCAGCAGCTCGGTCTTCGGGGTTTGGGATGGGCAGTTCTTC.

With respect to this clonotype: A much more abundant neighbour one base away suggests this may be a read error. This rearrangement joins TRBV28 to TRBJ1-1; TRBD1 matches at 7 bases. The germline V gene encodes CDR1 MDHEN and CDR2 SYDVKM. The CDR3 extends over 13 amino acids. As DNA, the CDR3 is TGTGCCAGCAGTTTCCCAGGGGACAGTGAAGCTTCCTTT. Encoded protein: CASSFPGDSEASF. Combining the CDR3 with reference TRBV28 and TRBJ1-1 gives the whole variable domain DVKVTQSSRYLVKRTGEKVFLECVQDMDHENMFWYRQDPGLGLRLIYFSYDVKMKEKGDIPEGYSVSREKKERFSLILESASTNQTSMYLCASSFPGDSEASFGQGTRLTVV.

This clonotype occurred a few times. The chain uses TRBV11-2 and TRBJ2-7; D unresolved. In germline, CDR1 is SGHAT, CDR2 FQNNGV. V was trimmed by 0 bases and J by 1 base, leaving 7 bases between them. This CDR3 is built from 14 residues. The CDR3 loop reads CASSLEISSYEQYF. Written as DNA, the CDR3 is TGTGCCAGCAGCTTAGAGATTAGTTCCTACGAGCAGTACTTC.

To note about this clonotype: Compared with germline, one end of the junction differs, possibly owing to a read error. V usage is TRBV6-6 and J usage is TRBJ2-1; 9 bases line up with TRBD2. The CDR3 sequence is 15 residues long. Per the germline V gene, CDR1 is MNHNY and CDR2 is SVGAGI (reference sequence). The CDR3: CASSSGTSRYNEHFF. CDR3 in DNA: TGTGCCAGCAGTTCCGGGACTAGCCGCTACAATGAGCATTTCTTC.

Regarding this clonotype: The junction does not match germline at one end; this may be a read error. The V and J genes are TRBV11-2 and TRBJ2-3; possible D gene TRBD2, 5 bases. CDR1 is SGHAT, CDR2 FQNNGV, per germline. The CDR3 consists of 17 residues. The chain's CDR3 is CASSLATGRRNTDTQYF. The CDR3 coding sequence is TGTGCCAGCAGCTTAGCAACGGGGAGAAGGAACACAGACACGCAGTATTTT. Filled out from reference TRBV11-2 and TRBJ2-3, the complete variable domain reads EAGVAQSPRYKIIEKRQSVAFWCNPISGHATLYWYQQILGQGPKLLIQFQNNGVVDDSQLPKDRFSAERLKGVDSTLKIQPAKLEDSAVYLCASSLATGRRNTDTQYFGPGTRLTVL.

This clonotype was counted only a few times. A much larger clone differs by one base, so this may be a read error. The chain joins TRBV6-2 or TRBV6-3 to TRBJ1-2; no clear D. The CDR3 totals 12 residues. Germline assignment: CDR1 MNHEY and CDR2 SVGEGT. The CDR3 loop reads CAGSKQNYGYTF. The CDR3 bases are TGTGCCGGCAGTAAACAGAACTATGGCTACACCTTC.

The gene calls are TRBV11-2 and TRBJ2-7; D may be TRBD1 (6 bases). CDR3 length: 14 amino acids. CDR1 and CDR2 from the germline V gene are SGHAT and FQNNGV. V dropped 3 bases and J dropped 13 bases, with 22 bases sitting between them. DNA for the CDR3: TGTGCCAGCAGCTTGACAGGACAGTTCAACGTGCAATACTTC. Translating gives CASSLTGQFNVQYF.

The table lists this clonotype with a few counts. One base away lies a much larger clone, so this may be a sequencing read error. The chain links TRBV10-3 to TRBJ1-1; no definite D call. Germline V gene sequence: CDR1 ENHRY, CDR2 SYGVKD. CDR3 length: 13 amino acids. In nucleotides, the CDR3 is TGTGTCACCCGATTACGGATGAACACTGAAGCTTTCTTT. Translated, it gives CVTRLRMNTEAFF.

On this clonotype itself: Germline and junction disagree at one end, which may indicate a read error. The chain has TRBV12-3 or TRBV12-4 and TRBJ2-7; TRBD2 matches at 12 bases. The CDR3 is 15 amino acids. The CDR3 coding sequence is TGTGTCAGCAGTTGGACTAGCGGGGAATCCTACGAGCAGTACTTT. It encodes CVSSWTSGESYEQYF.

Sample share makes this clonotype medium-sized. J is TRBJ2-2 and V is TRBV11-2; perhaps TRBD2 as D (5 bases). CDR3 size: 13 residues. Germline V gene sequence: CDR1 SGHAT, CDR2 FQNNGV. Trimming cost V 8 bases and J 1 base, with 8 bases left between them. The CDR3: CASGTRNTGELFF. The CDR3 region has the DNA TGTGCCAGCGGAACTAGGAACACCGGGGAGCTGTTTTTT.

Regarding this clonotype: A read error is possible here, since a much larger clone lies one base away. V gene TRBV4-1 combines with J gene TRBJ2-2; the D is unclear. The CDR3 runs to 15 residues. V was clipped by 4 bases and J by 2 bases, with 11 bases between them. Looked up from germline, CDR1 is MGHRA and CDR2 is YSYEKL. The chain's CDR3 is CASSRMADNTGELFF. DNA for the CDR3: TGCGCCAGCAGCCGAATGGCAGATAACACCGGGGAGCTGTTTTTT.

On this clonotype: This clone may be a read error of a much larger clone one base away. This chain connects TRBV6-1 to TRBJ1-1, with 10 bases identical to TRBD1. V shed 5 bases, J shed 8 bases, and the junction held 11 bases outside the gene matches. This CDR3 is 15 amino acids long. The germline V gene encodes CDR1 MNHNS and CDR2 SASEGT. The CDR3 DNA reads TGTGCCAGCAGTTTTTTAGGACAGGGGGTTGCCGAAGCTTTCTTT. Residues: CASSFLGQGVAEAFF.

Concerning this clonotype itself: Compared with germline, one end of the junction differs, possibly owing to a read error. The genes are TRBV11-1 and TRBJ2-5; D might be TRBD1 (6 bases). The CDR3 spans 16 residues. CDR1 SGHAT and CDR2 FQDESV come from the germline V gene (reference sequence). The DNA for the CDR3 is TGCGCCAGCAGTATCGGGACAATTTTCGCCCAAGAGACCCAGGACTTC. Its translation is CASSIGTIFAQETQDF.

The chain recombines TRBV10-3 with TRBJ2-2; tentatively, D is TRBD2 (6 bases). The CDR3 totals 15 residues. Trimming cost V 6 bases and J 11 bases, with 22 bases left between them. CDR1 is ENHRY and CDR2 is SYGVKD in the germline V gene. CDR3 DNA sequence: TGTGCCATCAGCCGACCGTTGGGAGGAGCCAGTGAGCTGTTTTTT. It is translated as CAISRPLGGASELFF.

J is TRBJ2-1 and V is TRBV6-2 or TRBV6-3, with 7 bases lining up with TRBD2. Germline V gene lookup returns CDR1 MNHEY and CDR2 SVGEGT. V gave up 0 bases and J gave up 3 bases; unmatched junction bases: 8. CDR3 length equals 17 residues. DNA for the CDR3: TGTGCCAGCAGTTACTCGGCGATCAGCGGGATCTACAATGAGCAGTTCTTC. This translates into CASSYSAISGIYNEQFF.

As concerns this clonotype: A read error is possible here, since a much larger clone lies one base away. The chain combines TRBV28 with TRBJ1-1; possibly TRBD1 for D (6 bases). Germline CDR1 is MDHEN and CDR2 is SYDVKM. This CDR3 has 14 amino acids. V lost 6 bases and J 4 bases, leaving 15 bases between the germline ends. This CDR3 reads CASSPGGASTEAFF. CDR3 bases: TGTGCCAGCAGCCCGGGGGGCGCGAGCACTGAAGCTTTCTTT.

The chain joins TRBV6-5 to TRBJ2-3; TRBD2 matches at 9 bases. Germline V CDR1 and CDR2: MNHEY, SVGAGI. V gave up 10 bases and J gave up 4 bases; unmatched junction bases: 9. CDR3 size: 14 residues. The chain's CDR3 is CAIGASGAADTQYF. The CDR3 DNA reads as TGTGCCATTGGAGCTAGCGGGGCCGCAGATACGCAGTATTTT.